These 15 T cell receptor beta chains share one sample of origin, sequenced in a study of control samples from healthy donors and cancer patients. Only in-frame clones appear in the TCRdb table, and some are missing; sequencing was by immunoSEQ multiplex PCR. The sample has 100,000 to 150,000 clones; around 93% are singletons. The specimen was blood. The receptors were gathered from a man aged 18 to 29 in good health.

V gene TRBV6-1 combines with J gene TRBJ1-1, with 7 bases fitting TRBD1. The germline V gene encodes CDR1 MNHNS and CDR2 SASEGT. This CDR3 is 20 amino acids long. J lost 6 bases, V lost 3 bases, and 25 bases had no gene match. Here the CDR3 DNA reads TGTGCCAGCAGTGAGAGAGGGGGGAAAAGACAGGGTCTATACCAATCTGAAGCTTTCTTT. Amino acid sequence: CASSERGGKRQGLYQSEAFF.

CDR3 in DNA: TGCGCCAGCAGCTTGTATCAGGGCCGGGGAGAGCAGTACTTC. It is translated as CASSLYQGRGEQYF. The rearrangement links TRBV5-1 to TRBJ2-7; D may correspond to TRBD1 or TRBD2 (5 bases each). Per the germline V gene, CDR1 is SGHRS and CDR2 is YFSETQ. This CDR3 has 14 residues. V was trimmed by 1 base and J by 7 bases, leaving 15 bases between them.

The rearrangement joins TRBV30 to TRBJ2-3; 14 nucleotides agree with TRBD2. With 4 bases clipped from V and 6 bases from J, the junction kept 9 bases outside the gene matches. CDR3 length equals 16 residues. The germline V gene has CDR1 GTSNPN and CDR2 SVGIG (reference sequence). CDR3 bases: TGTGCCTGGACTACCGGACTAGCGGGGGGCCGCGATACGCAGTATTTT. This encodes CAWTTGLAGGRDTQYF.

The V gene is TRBV10-2, the J gene TRBJ1-4; tentative D call: TRBD1 (5 bases). This CDR3 has 14 amino acids. The V gene lost 8 bases and the J gene lost 11 bases, with 21 bases spanning the gap. Per germline, CDR1 WSHSY and CDR2 SAAADI. The CDR3 coding sequence is TGCGCCAGCGGGGGAGGGCAGGCCGGTCGGAAACTGTTTTTT. Translating it yields CASGGGQAGRKLFF.

V gene TRBV15 combines with J gene TRBJ2-7; no definite D call. Trimming removed 5 bases at V and 0 bases at J, with 11 bases between. In germline, CDR1 is LNHNV, CDR2 YYDKDF (reference sequence). The CDR3 covers 14 residues. The CDR3 coding sequence is TGTGCCACCAGCCGCGGATCGAGCTCCTACGAGCAGTACTTC. It translates to CATSRGSSSYEQYF.

The chain is built from TRBV2 and TRBJ2-5; D could derive from TRBD1 or TRBD2 (5 bases each). Per the germline V gene, CDR1 is SNHLY and CDR2 is FYNNEI. Trimming removed 7 bases at V and 4 bases at J, with 10 bases between. The CDR3 has 12 residues. The CDR3 DNA follows: TGTGCCAGCAACGAGGGGCGAGAGACCCAGTACTTC. This encodes CASNEGRETQYF.

V gene TRBV7-8 combines with J gene TRBJ1-3, with D maybe TRBD1 (6 bases). Trimming left V 5 bases short and J 7 bases short, with 18 bases between. The CDR3 has 15 residues. The germline gives CDR1 SGHVS, CDR2 FQNEAQ. The CDR3 spells CASSDPGGVRNTIYF. The CDR3 region has the DNA TGTGCCAGCAGCGACCCCGGGGGCGTGAGGAACACCATATATTTT.

This chain links TRBV2 with TRBJ2-3; D is perhaps TRBD1 (5 bases). The CDR3 consists of 15 residues. Germline V gene lookup returns CDR1 SNHLY and CDR2 FYNNEI. Trimming took off 2 bases at V and 3 bases at J, with 12 bases between the two ends. The CDR3 bases are TGTGCCAGCAGTGAACAGGGAATGGGTACAGATACGCAGTATTTT. This gives the protein CASSEQGMGTDTQYF.

V usage is TRBV10-3 and J usage is TRBJ2-2, with TRBD1 matching over 9 bases. The germline V gene has CDR1 ENHRY and CDR2 SYGVKD. The ends lost 4 bases at V and 5 bases at J; junction bases unmatched: 5. The CDR3 loop spans 15 amino acids. The CDR3, as DNA: TGTGCCATCAGTGCGGGGACAGGGCAAACCGGGGAGCTGTTTTTT. It translates to CAISAGTGQTGELFF.

The chain links TRBV12-3 or TRBV12-4 to TRBJ1-3; D remains ambiguous. V was cut by 2 bases and J by 1 base, with 3 bases left in between. The CDR3 runs 13 residues. As DNA, the CDR3 is TGTGCCAGCAGTTTATTTTCTGGAAACACCATATATTTT. It specifies CASSLFSGNTIYF.

The chain is built from TRBV11-3 and TRBJ2-2; a possible D gene is TRBD1 (5 bases). CDR1 and CDR2 from the germline V gene are SGHNT and YENEEA. V was trimmed by 6 bases and J by 3 bases, leaving 8 bases between them. The CDR3 totals 13 residues. CDR3 DNA sequence: TGTGCCAGCAGGCGACAGCACACCGGGGAGCTGTTTTTT. Amino acids: CASRRQHTGELFF.

The chain recombines TRBV18 with TRBJ1-4; the D gene is possibly TRBD1 (5 bases). Germline loops: CDR1 KGHSH, CDR2 LQKENI. V gave up 2 bases and J gave up 8 bases, with 9 bases separating them. This CDR3 comprises 13 residues. The CDR3 sequence: CASSPTRGEKLFF. Written as DNA, the CDR3 is TGTGCCAGCTCACCAACTCGGGGGGAAAAACTGTTTTTT.

This chain joins TRBV7-9 and TRBJ1-1; 8 bases fit TRBD1. The CDR3 totals 17 residues. The V gene end was trimmed by 2 bases and the J gene end by 4 bases; junction bases not matched to a gene: 12. Per the germline V gene, CDR1 is SEHNR and CDR2 is FQNEAQ (reference sequence). The CDR3 loop is CASSLRPGQGAGTEAFF. The CDR3 DNA reads TGTGCCAGCAGCTTAAGGCCCGGGCAGGGGGCGGGCACTGAAGCTTTCTTT. Complete variable domain (other parts from reference TRBV7-9 and TRBJ1-1): DTGVSQNPRHKITKRGQNVTFRCDPISEHNRLYWYRQTLGQGPEFLTYFQNEAQLEKSRLLSDRFSAERPKGSFSTLEIQRTEQGDSAMYLCASSLRPGQGAGTEAFFGQGTRLTVV.

The V gene is TRBV9, the J gene TRBJ2-2, with 7 bases that match TRBD2. The junction had 9 bases not matched to a gene; V was cut back by 0 bases and J by 4 bases. Germline assignment: CDR1 SGDLS and CDR2 YYNGEE. The CDR3 has 17 amino acids. The CDR3 DNA follows: TGTGCCAGCAGCGTAGCTTGGGCGGGGGATCTCACCGGGGAGCTGTTTTTT. It is translated as CASSVAWAGDLTGELFF.

The J gene is TRBJ1-2, the V gene TRBV19, with D unclear. CDR3 size: 13 residues. V gave up 4 bases and J gave up 5 bases, with 11 bases separating them. In germline, CDR1 is LNHDA, CDR2 SQIVND (reference sequence). The DNA for the CDR3 is TGTGCCAGTAGTACCCCACGAGAATATGGCTACACCTTC. Protein: CASSTPREYGYTF.